These T cell receptor beta chains were read from a single sample in a study of blood T cell repertoires in COVID-19. Only in-frame clones appear in the TCRdb table, and some are missing; sequencing was by immunoSEQ multiplex PCR. The table records about 150,000 clones, about 83% of them present only once. The sample comprised peripheral blood. These receptors all stem from a woman aged 55-70 years with COVID-19, enrolled during active disease. Both conserved end residues are part of each CDR3. D genes are given only for firm matches. The size of a clone is reported for some rows only, either as once, few or many, or as a class for expanded clones.

v_gene	abundance	d_gene	j_gene	CDR3nt	CDR3aa
TRBV11-2	-	TRBD2	TRBJ2-3	TGTGCCAGCAGCCCCCAAGGACTAGGACTTGGCACAGATACGCAGTATTTT	CASSPQGLGLGTDTQYF
TRBV7-8	-	TRBD1	TRBJ2-7	TGTGCCAGCAGTTTACAGGGGGATTTCTACGAGCAGTACTTC	CASSLQGDFYEQYF
TRBV7-6	-	-	TRBJ1-1	TGTGCCAGCAGCTTAAACGCGGGTATGAACACTGAAGCTTTCTTT	CASSLNAGMNTEAFF
TRBV5-1	-	-	TRBJ2-1	TGCGCCAGCAGCTTGCAGCAGGATTACAATGAGCAGTTCTTC	CASSLQQDYNEQFF
TRBV19	-	TRBD2	TRBJ2-2	TGTGCCAGTAGTCCACGGACTAGCGGGAATCCCTACACCGGGGAGCTGTTTTTT	CASSPRTSGNPYTGELFF
TRBV6-6	-	TRBD1	TRBJ1-1	TGTGCCAGCAGCCCGCCGGGACAGGGTAACACTGAAGCTTTCTTT	CASSPPGQGNTEAFF
TRBV5-1	-	-	TRBJ2-3	TGCGCCAGCAGCTTGGGATATCGCGGGTATACGCAGTATTTT	CASSLGYRGYTQYF
TRBV29-1	-	TRBD1	TRBJ1-1	TGCAGCGCCGGGGACAGGGCGAGGACTGAAGCTTTCTTT	CSAGDRARTEAFF
TRBV10-1	once	-	TRBJ2-4	TGCGCCAGCTTGGCACTAGCTTTCTGGAGGGGCATTCAGTACTTC	CASLALAFWRGIQYF
TRBV6-4	-	TRBD2	TRBJ2-1	TGTGCCAGCAGTGACTCGGAGGGAGGGTACAATGAGCAGTTCTTC	CASSDSEGGYNEQFF
TRBV18	-	-	TRBJ1-2	TGTGCCAGCTCACCAGTAGGCAGGGAAGGCGGCTACACCTTC	CASSPVGREGGYTF
TRBV29-1	few	TRBD2	TRBJ2-7	TGCAGCGTTGAATACCTAGCGGGAAGAGGTTACGAGCAGTACTTC	CSVEYLAGRGYEQYF
TRBV2	-	TRBD2	TRBJ2-7	TGTGCCAGCAGTGAGACCGGGACTAGGTCCTACGAGCAGTACTTC	CASSETGTRSYEQYF
TRBV5-6	-	TRBD1	TRBJ1-5	TGTGCCAGCAGCTCGACAGGGGAGTACCAGCCCCAGCATTTT	CASSSTGEYQPQHF
TRBV11-2	-	-	TRBJ2-7	TGTGCCAGCAGCTTAGCTTCCAGCGACGCCTACGAGCAGTACTTC	CASSLASSDAYEQYF
TRBV7-2	few	-	TRBJ1-2	TGTGCCAGCAGCTTAGCCGGTAACTATGGCTACACCTTC	CASSLAGNYGYTF
TRBV29-1	once	-	TRBJ2-1	TGCAGCGTTGGAAACATCGAGCAGTTCTTC	CSVGNIEQFF
TRBV9	-	-	TRBJ1-6	TGTGCCAGCAGCGTATTTGGAGGGGAGAGAAATTCACCCCTCCACTTT	CASSVFGGERNSPLHF
TRBV18	-	-	TRBJ1-6	TGTGCCAGCTCACCTTCAACGAGGCCAGTAGGGGGTTCACCCCTCCACTTT	CASSPSTRPVGGSPLHF
TRBV18	-	-	TRBJ1-1	TGTGCCAGCTCACCACTTAGAAACGCGGAGGCTTTCTTT	CASSPLRNAEAFF
TRBV19	once	TRBD1	TRBJ1-2	TGTGCCAGTAGTATCCCGGGACAGGGTGGCGGCTACACCTTC	CASSIPGQGGGYTF
TRBV5-5	-	TRBD1	TRBJ2-7	TGTGCCAGCAGCCAAGGACAGGCGATGTACTCCTACGAGCAGTACTTC	CASSQGQAMYSYEQYF
TRBV7-9	-	TRBD2	TRBJ2-1	TGTGCCAGCAGCCCCATAGCGGGAAACTCCTACAATGAGCAGTTCTTC	CASSPIAGNSYNEQFF
TRBV7-2	-	-	TRBJ1-2	TGTGCCAGCAGCTTAGGTCTGGGGGCGGGCTATGGCTACACCTTC	CASSLGLGAGYGYTF
TRBV18	-	-	TRBJ1-2	TGTGCCAGCTCACCGTCGGGGGACTATGGCTACACCTTC	CASSPSGDYGYTF
TRBV5-1	once	-	TRBJ1-3	TGCGCCAGCAGCAAACAGACTGGAAACACCATATATTTT	CASSKQTGNTIYF
TRBV5-5	-	TRBD2	TRBJ2-7	TGTGCCAGCAGCTTCGCCAGCGGGAGGTACGAGCAGTACTTC	CASSFASGRYEQYF